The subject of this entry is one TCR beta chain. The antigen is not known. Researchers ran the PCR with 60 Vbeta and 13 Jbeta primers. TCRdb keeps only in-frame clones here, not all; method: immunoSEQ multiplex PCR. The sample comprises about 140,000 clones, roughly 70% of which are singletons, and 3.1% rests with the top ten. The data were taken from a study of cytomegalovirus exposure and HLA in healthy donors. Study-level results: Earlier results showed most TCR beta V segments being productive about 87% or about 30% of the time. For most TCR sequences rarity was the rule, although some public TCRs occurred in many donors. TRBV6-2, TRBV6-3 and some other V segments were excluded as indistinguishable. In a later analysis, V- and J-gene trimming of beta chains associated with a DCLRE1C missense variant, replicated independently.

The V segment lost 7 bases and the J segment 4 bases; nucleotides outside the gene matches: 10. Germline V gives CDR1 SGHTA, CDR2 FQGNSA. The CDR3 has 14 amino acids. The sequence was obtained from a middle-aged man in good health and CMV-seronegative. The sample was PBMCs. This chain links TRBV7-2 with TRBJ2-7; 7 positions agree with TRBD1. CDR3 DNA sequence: TGTGCCAGCATCAGAGGGGGCCAGGGATACGAGCAGTACTTC. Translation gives CASIRGGQGYEQYF.